This T cell receptor beta chain came from a study of T cells after yellow fever vaccination. The study, taken as a whole, reports: CD4 and CD8 compartments shared a small share of clonotypes. One caveat is that FACS-sorted repertoires could contain abundant clonotypes contaminating from the bulk population.

Template switching with 5'RACE generated the TCR cDNA and added a universal primer site and UMIs. TCRdb passed the 5' RACE reads through MiXCR, listing each CDR3 protein once. The data hold fewer than 350,000 distinct CDR3 sequences, with around 3.6% observed a single time. In its sample, this clonotype was seen many times. The antigen is not known. Per germline, CDR1 LGHDT and CDR2 YNNKEL (reference sequence). V was pared by 4 bases and J by 1 base, with 3 bases of the junction left unmatched. The CDR3 runs 14 residues. This clonotype was sampled from a man younger than 35 who received the YFV17D yellow fever vaccine. The chain employs TRBV3-1 and TRBJ1-1, with TRBD1 matching over 7 bases. The source was PBMCs, collected on the day of the yellow fever booster vaccination. DNA of the CDR3: TGTGCCAGCAGCCGGGGACAGTCGAACACTGAAGCTTTCTTT. This sequence encodes CASSRGQSNTEAFF.